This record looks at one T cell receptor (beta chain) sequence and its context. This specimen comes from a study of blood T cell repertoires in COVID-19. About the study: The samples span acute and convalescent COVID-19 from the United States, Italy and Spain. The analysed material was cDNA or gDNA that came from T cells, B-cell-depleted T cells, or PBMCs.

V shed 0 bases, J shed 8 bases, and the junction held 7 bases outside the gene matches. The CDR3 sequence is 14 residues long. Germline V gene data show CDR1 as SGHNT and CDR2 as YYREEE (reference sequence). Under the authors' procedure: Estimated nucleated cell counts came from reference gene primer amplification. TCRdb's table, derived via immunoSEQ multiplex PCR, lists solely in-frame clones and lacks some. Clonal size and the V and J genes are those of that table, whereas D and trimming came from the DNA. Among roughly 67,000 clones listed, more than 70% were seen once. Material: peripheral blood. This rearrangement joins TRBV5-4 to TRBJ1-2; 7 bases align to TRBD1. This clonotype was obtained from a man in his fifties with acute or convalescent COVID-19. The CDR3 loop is CASSLETGLKGYTF. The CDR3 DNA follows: TGTGCCAGCAGCTTGGAGACAGGGCTAAAGGGCTACACCTTC.